This T cell receptor (beta chain) was documented in a study of T cell responses to AZD1222 COVID-19 vaccine (TCRdb year 2021). About the investigation overall: A total of under 250 trial participants underwent TCR sequencing, of whom around 210 had received two doses of AZD1222 and 26 had received two doses of the MenACWY control vaccine. Trial participants were enrolled by age into 18-55, 56-69 and 70-plus year subgroups, with roughly 160, 29 and 62 TCR-sequenced participants respectively. Broad study findings and their caveats: In the small 56-69-year group, the increase in depth fell short of significance, most likely because of low power. Because no samples from the day 14 peak response were available, repertoires could be characterized only after the peak T cell response. Conclusions about previously exposed vaccinees were limited because only a handful of AZD1222 recipients were SARS-CoV-2 seropositive at baseline. Participants were mostly white British, with more females than males. The authors suggested clonal diversity may have been underestimated. Reportedly, close to half of the unique spike-specific TCRs recognized epitopes lying outside the regions that are mutated in the B.1.351 and B.1.1.7 variants. The whole spike protein was spanned by vaccine-associated CD4 TCRs, and dominant responses were seen in regions 160-218 and 743-854. After two AZD1222 doses, spike-specific TCR breadth and depth were significantly higher than at day 0 and than in MenACWY recipients.

The CDR3 regions of human TCRbeta chains were subjected to immunosequencing. The published analysis was carried out like this. Repertoire TCRs were matched against a reference library of SARS-CoV-2-specific TCRs generated with the MIRA antigen-specificity platform. Breadth was defined as the fraction of unique TCRs that were SARS-CoV-2-associated, and depth was defined as the fraction of total T cells that were SARS-CoV-2-associated. Each spike-specific TCR was assigned to its reactive spike region and to a CD4 or CD8 class using the MIRA data. Log10-transformed breadth and depth values were compared by one-way ANOVA with Sidak's multiple comparisons tests. In its TCRdb copy, this immuneACCESS table keeps in-frame sequences only and misses some clones. Where compared with another copy, unresolved V genes explain less than half of these, and the others have no known cause. D and trimming were read from the DNA, whereas the V and J calls and clone size are those reported in that table. For this sample there are roughly 150,000 clones; roughly 92% appear just once. 1% to 1.5% of the sample is in the top ten clones.

To note about this clone: Its target antigen remains unknown. No much larger clone exists at a distance of one base, and base qualities are not known.

CDR1 and CDR2 were assigned from the germline V gene as KGHSH and LQKENI. V gives up 3 bases and J gives up 6 bases, and the segment between their germline ends measures 12 bases. The CDR3 runs 14 amino acids, cysteine and phenylalanine included. Only the CDR3 part of the read is kept: 42 bases, read in frame from the first base. What the time point label conveys for this sample: about 28 days (+/-7) after the second vaccine dose. AZD1222 recipients with second doses at about 4 weeks or about 12 weeks were pooled, because spike-specific TCR depth and breadth did not differ between schedules. Vaccinee samples came from UK trials COV001 and COV002, including a single-blind randomized controlled phase 2/3 trial of AZD1222 (ChAdOx1 nCoV-19) in healthy adults. For TCRbeta chain sequencing, PBMC samples from trial participants were taken at day 0 and at day 28 after the second dose.

The sequence was obtained from an adult who received the AZD1222 COVID-19 vaccine. Sequences were derived from peripheral blood, sampled 28 days after the second AZD1222 dose. The chain was built from TRBV18 and TRBJ1-5; the best D guess is TRBD1, with 5 bases matching. The nucleotide sequence is TGTGCCAGCTCACCCCGCCCAGGGACTCAGCCCCAGCATTTT. Translated, it reads CASSPRPGTQPQHF.